This TCR beta chain is from a study of shared clonotypes between healthy human individuals (dated by TCRdb to between 2020 and 2021). For the study in its entirety: Two women and a few men aged 18 to 49 years were included in the cohort. For each donor, CD4 naive and CD4 memory were each given three plates, CD8 naive was given two plates, and CD8 memory was given one plate. The study deeply sequenced blood TCR repertoires of several healthy adults to estimate repertoire size and the extent of clonotype sharing between individuals. Libraries were prepared and TCR repertoires were sequenced by different laboratories using diverse techniques, in order to increase sequencing depth and limit assay-specific biases. Leukapheresis yielded between about 0.8 and 8.9 billion PBMCs per donor. Overall study results and their limits: Compared with non-shared clonotypes, clonotypes shared by all four sorted-subset donors had higher generation probabilities. Because the study included only a small number of donors, the genetic and exposure-history diversity represented was limited. Naive subsets generally had larger estimated clonotype richness than memory subsets. Pairwise subsampling indicated that sequencing depth was expected to affect the degree of clonotype sharing among donors. Even with the large sequencing depth, rarefaction of the sorted-subset datasets indicated that sequencing was incomplete. Around 5.4% of naive CD4, 3.5% of naive CD8, roughly 2.5% of memory CD4, and about 0.4% of memory CD8 clonotypes were shared across a few donors. Sampling was restricted to blood, and TCR repertoires in tissue are likely to differ from TCR repertoires in blood.

On this clone: Its cognate antigen has yet to be identified. No clone much larger than this one lies a single base away; base qualities are absent. Different DNA sequences within this sample yield the same CDR3.

Its CDR3 holds 15 amino acids, cysteine through phenylalanine. Only the CDR3 part of the read is kept: 45 bases, read in frame from the first base. The junction shows trimming of 4 bases on V and 2 bases on J, and the gene matches do not reach 5 bases of it. According to the germline V gene, CDR1 reads SGHRS and CDR2 reads YFSETQ. TCR CDR3 regions were amplified from genomic DNA by multiplex PCR using the deep immunoSEQ assay. For each cell subset, the extracted genomic DNA was distributed evenly across all wells of several immunoSEQ 96-well plates, and each plate served as one replicate. For sorted subsets, around 200 ng genomic DNA, equal to about 30,000 T cell genomes, was loaded into each replicate PCR. Purified libraries were measured with a Qubit 3.0 fluorometer, size-checked on a Bioanalyzer 2100, and measured again with the KAPA Library Quantification kit. A separate single-read 150-cycle Illumina NextSeq 550 flow cell was used to sequence each immunoSEQ 96-well plate. The published analysis was carried out like this. The immunoSEQ output contained only junctional sequences without quality scores, so filtering could not match that applied to full-length reads. To assign V/J genes and CDR3, sequences were annotated using PyIR, a Python wrapper for IgBLAST v1.9, with IMGT germline references. Reads with weak V/J assignments (E-value above 1e-6), missing CDR3, stop codons, out-of-frame junctions, or ambiguous translated residues were removed. V3J clonotypes were defined as sequences sharing the same inferred V gene, J gene, and CDR3 amino acid sequence. The percentage overlap between two repertoires was calculated by dividing the number of shared unique clonotypes by the size of the smaller repertoire. RTK rarefaction, the Chao1 estimator, and Recon v2.1 estimates of unobserved clonotypes were used to assess repertoire richness. OLGA was used to compute generation probabilities for all TCRbeta clonotypes that the gDNA method yielded from a few donors. This immuneACCESS table, as held by TCRdb, lists in-frame sequences with V and J called but not all clones. Of the missing ones, under half trace to an unresolved V gene in checked studies; the others have no known cause. V, J and clone size reflect that table, while D and trimming were determined from the DNA. Within this sample are 2.5 million or so clones, with over 85% of them counted one time only. Around 0.14% of the sample belongs to the ten largest clones.

The donors were healthy, HIV-negative adults who had no recently reported acute infections or vaccinations. Only Caucasian adults living in Nashville, Tennessee, USA were represented among the donors. CD4+ T cells were enriched through magnetic negative selection, after which naive cells were positively selected on CD45RA and the remaining negative fraction served as the memory subset. Blood was collected by leukapheresis, and PBMCs were isolated by Ficoll-Histopaque density gradient centrifugation and then cryopreserved in liquid nitrogen vapor phase. Purity and quantity of every magnetically sorted T cell population were checked by analytical flow cytometry. From each sorted fraction, genomic DNA was isolated and quantified by UV absorbance on a Nanodrop 2000c.

The TCR comes from a man aged 18 to 30 in good health. This chain joins TRBV5-1 to TRBJ2-7; 11 middle bases align to TRBD1. The specimen sequenced was naive CD4+ T cells sorted from blood. Interpreted using the paper, the cell subset or site label stands for: CD45RA+ positively selected. The encoded CDR3 is CASSPTGQGAYEQYF. At the DNA level, the sequence is TGCGCCAGCAGCCCGACGGGACAGGGGGCCTACGAGCAGTACTTC.